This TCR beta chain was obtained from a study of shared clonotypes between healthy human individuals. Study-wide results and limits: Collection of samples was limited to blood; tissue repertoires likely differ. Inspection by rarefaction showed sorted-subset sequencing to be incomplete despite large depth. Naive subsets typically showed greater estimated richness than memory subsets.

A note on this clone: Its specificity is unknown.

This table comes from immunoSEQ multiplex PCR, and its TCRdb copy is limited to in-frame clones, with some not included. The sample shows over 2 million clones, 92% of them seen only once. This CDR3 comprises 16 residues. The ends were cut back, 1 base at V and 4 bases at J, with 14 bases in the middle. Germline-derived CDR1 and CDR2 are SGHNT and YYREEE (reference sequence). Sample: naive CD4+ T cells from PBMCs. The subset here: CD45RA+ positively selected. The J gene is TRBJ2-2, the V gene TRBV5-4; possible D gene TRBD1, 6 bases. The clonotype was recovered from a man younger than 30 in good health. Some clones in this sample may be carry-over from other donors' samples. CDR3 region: CASSLLAAGATGELFF. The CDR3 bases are TGTGCCAGCAGCTTGTTGGCGGCAGGGGCCACCGGGGAGCTGTTTTTT. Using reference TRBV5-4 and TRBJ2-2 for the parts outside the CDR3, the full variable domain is ETGVTQSPTHLIKTRGQQVTLRCSSQSGHNTVSWYQQALGQGPQFIFQYYREEENGRGNFPPRFSGLQFPNYSSELNVNALELDDSALYLCASSLLAAGATGELFFGEGSRLTVL.